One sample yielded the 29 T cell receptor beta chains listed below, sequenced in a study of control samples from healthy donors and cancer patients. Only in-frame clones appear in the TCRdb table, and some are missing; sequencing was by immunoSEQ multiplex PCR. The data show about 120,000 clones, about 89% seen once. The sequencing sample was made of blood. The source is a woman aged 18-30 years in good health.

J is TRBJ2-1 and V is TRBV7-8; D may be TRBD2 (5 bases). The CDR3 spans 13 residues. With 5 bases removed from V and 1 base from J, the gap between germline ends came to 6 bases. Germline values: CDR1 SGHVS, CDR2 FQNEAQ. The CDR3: CASSRTSYNEQFF. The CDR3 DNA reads TGTGCCAGCAGCCGGACTTCCTACAATGAGCAGTTCTTC.

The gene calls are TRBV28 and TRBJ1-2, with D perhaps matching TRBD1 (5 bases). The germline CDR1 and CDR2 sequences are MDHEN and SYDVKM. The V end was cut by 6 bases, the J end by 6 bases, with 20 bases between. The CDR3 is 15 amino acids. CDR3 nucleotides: TGTGCCAGCAGATCTCCGGGACCCCGCGTCGATGGCTACACCTTC. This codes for CASRSPGPRVDGYTF.

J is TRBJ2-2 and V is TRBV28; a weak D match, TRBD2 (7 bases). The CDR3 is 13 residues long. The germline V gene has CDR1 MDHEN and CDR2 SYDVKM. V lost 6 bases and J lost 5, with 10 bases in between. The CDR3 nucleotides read TGTGCCAGCAGGCGGGGGCCAACCGGGGAGCTGTTTTTT. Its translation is CASRRGPTGELFF.

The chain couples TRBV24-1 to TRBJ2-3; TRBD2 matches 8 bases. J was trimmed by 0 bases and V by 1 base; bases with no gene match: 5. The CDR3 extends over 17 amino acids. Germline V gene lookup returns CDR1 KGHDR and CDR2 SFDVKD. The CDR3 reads CATSDFGASGSTDTQYF. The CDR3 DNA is TGTGCCACCAGTGATTTTGGGGCTAGCGGGAGCACAGATACGCAGTATTTT.

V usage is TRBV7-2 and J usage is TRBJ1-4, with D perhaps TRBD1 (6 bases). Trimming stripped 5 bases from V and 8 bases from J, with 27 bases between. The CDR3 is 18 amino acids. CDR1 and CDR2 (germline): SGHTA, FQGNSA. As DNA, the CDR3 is TGTGCCAGCAGCACTAGCCGGGGGGTCCGGGGGGCTAGGGAAAAACTGTTTTTT. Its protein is CASSTSRGVRGAREKLFF.

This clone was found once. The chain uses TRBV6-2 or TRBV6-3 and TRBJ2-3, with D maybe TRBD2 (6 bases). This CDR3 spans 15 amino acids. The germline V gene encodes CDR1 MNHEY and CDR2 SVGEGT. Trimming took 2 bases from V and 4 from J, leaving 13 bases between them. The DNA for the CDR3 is TGTGCCAGCAGTTACACCCTAGCGAGTGCAGATACGCAGTATTTT. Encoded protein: CASSYTLASADTQYF.

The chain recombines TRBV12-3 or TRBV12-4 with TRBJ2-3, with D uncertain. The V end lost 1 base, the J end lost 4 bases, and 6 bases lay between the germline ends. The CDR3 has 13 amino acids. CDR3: CASSLGAPDTQYF. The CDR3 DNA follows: TGTGCCAGCAGTTTAGGGGCACCAGATACGCAGTATTTT.

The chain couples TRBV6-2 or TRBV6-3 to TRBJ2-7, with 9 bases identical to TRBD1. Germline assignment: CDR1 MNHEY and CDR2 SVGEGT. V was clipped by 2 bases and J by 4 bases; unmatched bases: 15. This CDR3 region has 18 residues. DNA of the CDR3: TGTGCCAGCAGTTACAACCCCTTAACAGGGGGCGGTGGATACGAGCAGTACTTC. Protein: CASSYNPLTGGGGYEQYF.

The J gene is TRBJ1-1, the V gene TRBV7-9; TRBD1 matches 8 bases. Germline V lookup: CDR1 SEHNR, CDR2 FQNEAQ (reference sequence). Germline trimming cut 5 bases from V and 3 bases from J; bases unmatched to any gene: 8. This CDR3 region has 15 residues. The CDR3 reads CASSLPGQAYTEAFF. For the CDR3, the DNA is TGTGCCAGCAGCCTCCCGGGACAGGCCTACACTGAAGCTTTCTTT.

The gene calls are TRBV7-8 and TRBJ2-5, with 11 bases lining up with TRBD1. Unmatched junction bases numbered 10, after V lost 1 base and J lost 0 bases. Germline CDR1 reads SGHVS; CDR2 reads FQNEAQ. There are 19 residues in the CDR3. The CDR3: CASSLVEGQGDTDQETQYF. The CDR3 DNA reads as TGTGCCAGCAGCTTAGTTGAGGGACAGGGGGACACGGACCAAGAGACCCAGTACTTC.

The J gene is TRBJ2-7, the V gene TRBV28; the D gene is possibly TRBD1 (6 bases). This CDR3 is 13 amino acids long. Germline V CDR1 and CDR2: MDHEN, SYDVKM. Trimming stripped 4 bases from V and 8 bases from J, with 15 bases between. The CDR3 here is CASSSGQATKQYF. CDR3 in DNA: TGTGCCAGCAGTTCGGGACAAGCTACGAAGCAGTACTTC.

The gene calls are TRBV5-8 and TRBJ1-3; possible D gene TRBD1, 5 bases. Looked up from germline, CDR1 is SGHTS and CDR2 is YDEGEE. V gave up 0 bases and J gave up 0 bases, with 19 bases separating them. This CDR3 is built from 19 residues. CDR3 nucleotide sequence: TGTGCCAGCAGCTTGGTATGGGGAGGGGATCTGAGCTCTGGAAACACCATATATTTT. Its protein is CASSLVWGGDLSSGNTIYF. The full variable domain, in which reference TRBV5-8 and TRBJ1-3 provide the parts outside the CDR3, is EAGVTQSPTHLIKTRGQQATLRCSPISGHTSVYWYQQALGLGLQFLLWYDEGEERNRGNFPPRFSGRQFPNYSSELNVNALELEDSALYLCASSLVWGGDLSSGNTIYFGEGSWLTVV.

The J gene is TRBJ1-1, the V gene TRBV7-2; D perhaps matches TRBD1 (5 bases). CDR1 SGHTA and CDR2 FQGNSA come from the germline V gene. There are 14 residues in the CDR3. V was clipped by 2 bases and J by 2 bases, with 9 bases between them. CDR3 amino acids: CASSLIGQNTEAFF. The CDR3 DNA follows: TGTGCCAGCAGCTTAATCGGACAAAACACTGAAGCTTTCTTT.

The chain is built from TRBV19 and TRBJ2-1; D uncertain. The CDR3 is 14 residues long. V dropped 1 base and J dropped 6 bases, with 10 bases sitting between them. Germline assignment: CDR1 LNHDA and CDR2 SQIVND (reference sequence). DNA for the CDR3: TGTGCCAGTAGTATAGGTCCCCCAGCCAATGAGCAGTTCTTC. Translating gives CASSIGPPANEQFF. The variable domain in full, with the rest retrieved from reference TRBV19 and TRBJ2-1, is DGGITQSPKYLFRKEGQNVTLSCEQNLNHDAMYWYRQDPGQGLRLIYYSQIVNDFQKGDIAEGYSVSREKKESFPLTVTSAQKNPTAFYLCASSIGPPANEQFFGPGTRLTVL.

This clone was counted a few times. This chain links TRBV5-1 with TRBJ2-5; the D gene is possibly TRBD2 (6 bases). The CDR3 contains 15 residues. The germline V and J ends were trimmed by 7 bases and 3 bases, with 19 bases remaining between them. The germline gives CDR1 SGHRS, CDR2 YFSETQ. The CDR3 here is CASSPHGRGEETQYF. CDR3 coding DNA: TGCGCCAGCTCACCCCACGGGAGAGGGGAAGAGACCCAGTACTTC.

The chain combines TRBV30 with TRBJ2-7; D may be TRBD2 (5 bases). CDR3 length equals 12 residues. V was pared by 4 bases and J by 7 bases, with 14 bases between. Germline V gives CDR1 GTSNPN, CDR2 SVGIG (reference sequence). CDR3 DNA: TGTGCCTGGACCCCATCGAGGGTTGAGCAGTACTTC. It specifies CAWTPSRVEQYF.

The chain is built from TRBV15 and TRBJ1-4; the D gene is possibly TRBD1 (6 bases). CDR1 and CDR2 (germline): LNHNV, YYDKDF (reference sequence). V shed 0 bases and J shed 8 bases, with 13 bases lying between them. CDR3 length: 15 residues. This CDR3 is CATSREQGSGEKLFF. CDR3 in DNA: TGTGCCACCAGCAGAGAGCAGGGGTCAGGAGAAAAACTGTTTTTT.

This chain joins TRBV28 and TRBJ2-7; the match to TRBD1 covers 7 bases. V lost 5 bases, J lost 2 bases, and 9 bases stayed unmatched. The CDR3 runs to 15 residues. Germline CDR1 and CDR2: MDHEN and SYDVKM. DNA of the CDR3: TGTGCCAGCAGTATCCTAGGGACAGCTGCCTACGAGCAGTACTTC. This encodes CASSILGTAAYEQYF.

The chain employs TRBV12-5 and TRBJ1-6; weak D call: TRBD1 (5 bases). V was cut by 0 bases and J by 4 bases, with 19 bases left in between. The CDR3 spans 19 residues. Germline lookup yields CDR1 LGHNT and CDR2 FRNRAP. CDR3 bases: TGTGCTAGTGGTTTGGTACAACGGCGGGGGATTAGTTATAATTCACCCCTCCACTTT. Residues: CASGLVQRRGISYNSPLHF.

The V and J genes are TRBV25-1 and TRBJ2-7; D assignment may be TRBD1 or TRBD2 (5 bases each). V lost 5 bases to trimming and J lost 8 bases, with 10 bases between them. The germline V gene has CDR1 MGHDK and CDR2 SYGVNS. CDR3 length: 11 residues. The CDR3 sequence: CASSWGGQQYF. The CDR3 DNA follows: TGTGCCAGCAGTTGGGGCGGGCAGCAGTACTTC.

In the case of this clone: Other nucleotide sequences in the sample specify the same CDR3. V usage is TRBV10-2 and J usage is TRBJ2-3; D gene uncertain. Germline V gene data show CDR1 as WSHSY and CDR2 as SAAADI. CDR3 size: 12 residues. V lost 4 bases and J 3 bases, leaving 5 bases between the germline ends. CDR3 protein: CASSGGTDTQYF. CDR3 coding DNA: TGCGCCAGCAGTGGGGGTACAGATACGCAGTATTTT.

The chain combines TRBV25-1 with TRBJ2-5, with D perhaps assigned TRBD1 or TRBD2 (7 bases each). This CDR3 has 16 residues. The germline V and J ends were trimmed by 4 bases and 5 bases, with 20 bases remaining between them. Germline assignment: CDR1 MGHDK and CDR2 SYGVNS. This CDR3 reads CASSGTGAGVGETQYF. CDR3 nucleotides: TGTGCCAGCAGTGGTACAGGGGCGGGGGTAGGGGAGACCCAGTACTTC.

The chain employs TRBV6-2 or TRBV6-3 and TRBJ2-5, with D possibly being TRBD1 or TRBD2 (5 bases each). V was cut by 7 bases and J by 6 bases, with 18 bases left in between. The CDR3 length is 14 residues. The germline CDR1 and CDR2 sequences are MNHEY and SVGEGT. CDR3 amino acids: CASNPLSGPQTQYF. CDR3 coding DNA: TGTGCCAGCAACCCCCTATCGGGACCGCAGACCCAGTACTTC.

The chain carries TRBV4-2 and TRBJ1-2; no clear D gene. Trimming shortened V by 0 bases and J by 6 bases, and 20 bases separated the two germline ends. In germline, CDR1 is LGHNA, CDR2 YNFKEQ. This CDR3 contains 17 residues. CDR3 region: CASSQDEAQVKENGYTF. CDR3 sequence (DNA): TGTGCCAGCAGCCAAGATGAGGCCCAGGTCAAAGAAAATGGCTACACCTTC.

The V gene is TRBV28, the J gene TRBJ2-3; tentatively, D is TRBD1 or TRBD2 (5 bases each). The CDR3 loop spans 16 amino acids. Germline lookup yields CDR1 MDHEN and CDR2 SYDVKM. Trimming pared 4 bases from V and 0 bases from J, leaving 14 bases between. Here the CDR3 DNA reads TGTGCCAGCAGTTCATCGGGGACGCCCAGCACAGATACGCAGTATTTT. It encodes CASSSSGTPSTDTQYF.

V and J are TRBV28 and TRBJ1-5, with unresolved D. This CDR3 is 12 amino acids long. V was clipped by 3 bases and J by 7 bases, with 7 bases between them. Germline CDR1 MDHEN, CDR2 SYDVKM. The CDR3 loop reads CASSFGVQPQHF. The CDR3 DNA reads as TGTGCCAGCAGTTTCGGGGTGCAGCCCCAGCATTTT. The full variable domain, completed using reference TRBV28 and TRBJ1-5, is DVKVTQSSRYLVKRTGEKVFLECVQDMDHENMFWYRQDPGLGLRLIYFSYDVKMKEKGDIPEGYSVSREKKERFSLILESASTNQTSMYLCASSFGVQPQHFGDGTRLSIL.

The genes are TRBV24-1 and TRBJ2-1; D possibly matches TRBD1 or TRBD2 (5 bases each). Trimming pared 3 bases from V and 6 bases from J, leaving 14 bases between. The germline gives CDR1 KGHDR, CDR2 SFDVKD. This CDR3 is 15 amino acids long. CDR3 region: CATSDPFGARNEQFF. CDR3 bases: TGTGCCACCAGTGATCCATTCGGGGCTCGCAATGAGCAGTTCTTC.

This chain's CDR3 is CAISEGQLEETQYF. As DNA, the CDR3 is TGTGCCATCAGTGAGGGACAGCTAGAAGAGACCCAGTACTTC. This rearrangement joins TRBV10-3 to TRBJ2-5; TRBD1 is a possible D gene (6 bases). The V gene lost 2 bases and the J gene lost 3 bases, with 10 bases spanning the gap. Germline CDR1 ENHRY, CDR2 SYGVKD. The CDR3 runs to 14 residues.

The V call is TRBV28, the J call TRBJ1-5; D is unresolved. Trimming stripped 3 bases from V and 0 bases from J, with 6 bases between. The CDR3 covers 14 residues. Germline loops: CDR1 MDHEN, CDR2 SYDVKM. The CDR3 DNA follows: TGTGCCAGCAGTTTGCCAGTTAGCAATCAGCCCCAGCATTTT. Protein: CASSLPVSNQPQHF.